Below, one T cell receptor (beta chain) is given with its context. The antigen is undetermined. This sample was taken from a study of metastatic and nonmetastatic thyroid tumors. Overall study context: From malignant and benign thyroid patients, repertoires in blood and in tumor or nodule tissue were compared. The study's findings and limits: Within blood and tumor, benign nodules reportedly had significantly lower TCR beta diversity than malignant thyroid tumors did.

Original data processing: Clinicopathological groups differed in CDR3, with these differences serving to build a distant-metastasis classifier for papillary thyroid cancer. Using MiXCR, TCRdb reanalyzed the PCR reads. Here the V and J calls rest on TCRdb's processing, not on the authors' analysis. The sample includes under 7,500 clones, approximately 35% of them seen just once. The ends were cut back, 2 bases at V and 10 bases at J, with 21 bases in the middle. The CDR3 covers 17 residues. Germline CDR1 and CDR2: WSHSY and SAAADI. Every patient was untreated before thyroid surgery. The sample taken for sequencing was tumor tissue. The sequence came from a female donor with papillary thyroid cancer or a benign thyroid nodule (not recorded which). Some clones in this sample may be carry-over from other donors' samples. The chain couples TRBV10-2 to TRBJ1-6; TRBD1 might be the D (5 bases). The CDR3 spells CASSEGRPGPIKSPLHF. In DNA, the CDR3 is TGCGCCAGCAGTGAGGGGAGACCGGGACCGATTAAATCACCCCTCCACTTT.